This T cell receptor beta chain was sequenced in a study of control samples from healthy donors and cancer patients. V dropped 3 bases and J dropped 2; count of bases not matched to a gene: 3. The V gene's germline CDR1 is KGHSH and CDR2 LQKENI. There are 14 residues in the CDR3. Sequenced by immunoSEQ multiplex PCR; TCRdb stores in-frame clones only, minus some. The data contain roughly 200,000 clones, about 93% of them singletons. Sequencing was carried out using blood. The chain couples TRBV18 to TRBJ2-7; TRBD1 agrees at 8 bases. This sequence was found in a man younger than 30 in good health. Here the CDR3 reads CASSPGQATYEQYF. DNA of the CDR3: TGTGCCAGCTCACCGGGACAGGCCACCTACGAGCAGTACTTC.